Below are 9 T cell receptor beta chains sequenced from a single sample in a study of blood T cell repertoires in COVID-19. Method: immunoSEQ multiplex PCR; TCRdb's copy keeps in-frame clones and lacks some. The profile shows about 92,000 clones, 87% of them singletons. The sample was peripheral blood. The receptors stem from a woman aged 55 to 70 with COVID-19, enrolled during active disease.

The chain carries TRBV9 and TRBJ2-7; TRBD1 matches at 8 bases. In germline, CDR1 is SGDLS, CDR2 YYNGEE. The length of the CDR3 is 15 residues. Trimming cost V 2 bases and J 1 base; bases outside gene matches: 5. This CDR3 is CASSVEGQASYEQYF. CDR3 nucleotides: TGTGCCAGCAGCGTGGAGGGACAGGCGTCCTACGAGCAGTACTTC.

V usage is TRBV9 and J usage is TRBJ1-2, with D uncertain. This CDR3 has 16 residues. Germline CDR1 SGDLS, CDR2 YYNGEE. V was clipped by 3 bases and J by 7 bases, with 22 bases between them. Here the CDR3 DNA reads TGTGCCAGCAGCGGTCTGACGGGTAGGAAGATTCGTGGCTACACCTTC. This codes for CASSGLTGRKIRGYTF.

The V gene is TRBV7-2, the J gene TRBJ2-7; 8 bases map to TRBD1. In germline, CDR1 is SGHTA, CDR2 FQGNSA. There are 16 residues in the CDR3. J was trimmed by 0 bases and V by 1 base; bases with no gene match: 5. The CDR3 loop is CASSLGTGLSSYEQYF. Here the CDR3 DNA reads TGTGCCAGCAGCTTAGGGACAGGGCTGAGCTCCTACGAGCAGTACTTC.

The CDR3 region is CASSSQGYGYTF. The CDR3, as DNA: TGTGCCAGCAGTTCTCAGGGCTATGGCTACACCTTC. The chain combines TRBV12-3 or TRBV12-4 with TRBJ1-2, with D tentatively TRBD1 (5 bases). This CDR3 has 12 residues. Trimming removed 4 bases from V and 4 bases from J, with 7 bases in between.

The rearrangement joins TRBV18 to TRBJ2-3; 8 bases are shared with TRBD2. The CDR3 sequence is 15 residues long. V dropped 4 bases and J dropped 2; count of bases not matched to a gene: 5. Germline loops: CDR1 KGHSH, CDR2 LQKENI. The CDR3 DNA sequence: TGTGCCAGCTCACAACGGACTAGCAACACAGATACGCAGTATTTT. This codes for CASSQRTSNTDTQYF.

The V call is TRBV7-2, the J call TRBJ1-4; D not certain. The V gene's germline CDR1 is SGHTA and CDR2 FQGNSA. Between the trimmed V and J ends, which lost 5 bases and 5 bases, there was a span of 12 bases. This CDR3 region has 14 residues. In DNA form, the CDR3 reads TGTGCCAGCAGCCTTACTTCCCTCAATGAAAAACTGTTTTTT. Translating gives CASSLTSLNEKLFF.

V is TRBV5-5 and J is TRBJ1-5, with 7 bases matching TRBD1. Per the germline V gene, CDR1 is SGHKS and CDR2 is YYEKEE (reference sequence). Trimming removed 0 bases from V and 4 bases from J; junction bases left unmatched: 4. This CDR3 is 15 amino acids long. CDR3 region: CASSLEGARNQPQHF. In DNA form, the CDR3 reads TGTGCCAGCAGCTTGGAGGGGGCGCGTAATCAGCCCCAGCATTTT.

The count of this clone is one. The genes are TRBV15 and TRBJ1-2; D gene ambiguous. Germline assignment: CDR1 LNHNV and CDR2 YYDKDF (reference sequence). V shed 0 bases and J shed 7 bases, with 18 bases lying between them. The CDR3 contains 16 residues. CDR3 nucleotides: TGTGCCACCAGCAGAGATGGCGCTAGGCGGGATACTGGCTACACCTTC. Protein: CATSRDGARRDTGYTF.

The genes are TRBV2 and TRBJ1-6; D is possibly TRBD1 (5 bases). The CDR3 contains 13 residues. Looked up from germline, CDR1 is SNHLY and CDR2 is FYNNEI. Trimming took 7 bases from V and 11 from J, leaving 15 bases between them. CDR3 amino acids: CASTQRGPPPLHF. In DNA, the CDR3 is TGTGCCAGCACTCAAAGGGGTCCGCCACCCCTCCACTTT.